This TCR beta chain is drawn from a study of CD8+CD57+ T cells in acquired aplastic anemia. Study findings and constraints: A set of twenty-nine CD8+ CDR3 sequences was shared between patients and controls, and these sequences appeared highly expressed in patients.

The length of the CDR3 is 15 residues. The germline CDR1 and CDR2 sequences are SGHRS and YFSETQ. Unmatched junction bases numbered 4, after V lost 0 bases and J lost 3 bases. In the case of this clonotype: Its specificity is not known.

Profiling that covered TCR beta VDJ and CDR3 relied on genomic DNA as its template. TCRdb used MiXCR to reprocess the reads, holding one entry per CDR3 protein. The table has 150,000 to 200,000 distinct CDR3 sequences, about 45% seen once; the top ten hold 3.2%. Sequencing involved patients with CD8+CD57+ cell expansion previously shown by flow cytometry. As a group, the patients uniformly had severe acquired aplastic anemia. The chain joins TRBV5-1 to TRBJ2-7, with 9 bases identical to TRBD1. Material: sorted CD4+, CD8+, or CD8+CD57+ T cells (not recorded which) from PBMCs. This TCR was sampled from a human donor with aplastic anemia. CDR3 amino acids: CASSLGTGVGYEQYF. As DNA, the CDR3 is TGCGCCAGCAGCTTGGGGACAGGGGTCGGCTACGAGCAGTACTTC.